This is a list of T cell receptor beta chains from one sample in a study of monozygotic twins with inflammatory bowel disease. TCRdb re-called the 5' RACE reads and shows each CDR3 protein once, DNA omitted. The table lists 200,000 to 250,000 distinct CDR3 sequences, with roughly 8% in the top ten. Material for sequencing was blood. These receptors all stem from a human donor with ulcerative colitis or Crohn's disease, or a healthy co-twin of an affected twin (not recorded which). Each CDR3 is given with its conserved first and last residue.

cdr3_length j_call v_call cdr3_aa
15 TRBJ2-7 TRBV27 CASCKEAGNSYEQYF
13 TRBJ2-3 TRBV18 CASSPRDSDTQYF
15 TRBJ1-1 TRBV5-1 CASSLGQTFGTEAFF
15 TRBJ2-3 TRBV5-1 CASSLAFAPTDTQYF
15 TRBJ2-5 TRBV4-1 CASSPLDVRQETQYF
13 TRBJ1-2 TRBV10-3 CAISGGSNYGYTF
18 TRBJ2-2 TRBV20-1 CSARSWTSGSGNTGELFF
14 TRBJ2-5 TRBV12-3/TRBV12-4 CASSLPPYEETQYF
11 TRBJ1-2 TRBV20-1 CSAPNSQGYTF
14 TRBJ1-2 TRBV12-3/TRBV12-4 CASTLGGVDYGYTF
12 TRBJ2-4 TRBV7-9 CASSRGWDSKYF
19 TRBJ2-3 TRBV11-1 CASSPRLAGGPYVADTQYF
18 TRBJ2-1 TRBV4-2 CASSQDRRLVGDYNEQFF
14 TRBJ2-5 TRBV7-2 CASSPGGHQETQYF
15 TRBJ2-1 TRBV12-3/TRBV12-4 CASSFGGGPYNEQFF
13 TRBJ2-2 TRBV19 CASSIMRQGELFF
13 TRBJ1-1 TRBV30 CAWQWGMNTEAFF
13 TRBJ1-2 TRBV29-1 CSVGSGGNRASTF
15 TRBJ1-5 TRBV2 CASRGGVRSDQPQHF
16 TRBJ1-1 TRBV24-1 CATKVRSTGTGTEAFF
15 TRBJ2-7 TRBV7-8 CASSSGHSAAYEQYF
14 TRBJ2-5 TRBV7-3 CASSPQTGWETQYF
14 TRBJ2-2 TRBV5-1 CASSLPLGTGELFF
13 TRBJ1-5 TRBV3-1 CASSGTGQQPQHF
17 TRBJ2-1 TRBV24-1 CATSDPRVTGKGNEQFF